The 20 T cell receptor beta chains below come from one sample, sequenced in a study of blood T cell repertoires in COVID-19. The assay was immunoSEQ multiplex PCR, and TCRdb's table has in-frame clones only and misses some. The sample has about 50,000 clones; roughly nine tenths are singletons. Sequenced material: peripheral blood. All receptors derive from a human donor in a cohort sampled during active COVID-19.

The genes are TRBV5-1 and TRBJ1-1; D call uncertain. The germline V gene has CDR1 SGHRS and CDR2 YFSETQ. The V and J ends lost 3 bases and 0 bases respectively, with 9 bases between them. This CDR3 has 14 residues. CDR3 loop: CASSSTSMNTEAFF. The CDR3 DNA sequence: TGCGCCAGCAGCTCGACTAGCATGAACACTGAAGCTTTCTTT.

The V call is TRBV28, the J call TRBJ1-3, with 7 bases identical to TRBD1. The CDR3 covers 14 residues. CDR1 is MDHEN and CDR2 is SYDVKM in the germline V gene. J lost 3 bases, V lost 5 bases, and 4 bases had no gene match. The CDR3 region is CASSPDRVGNTIYF. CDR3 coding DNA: TGTGCCAGCAGTCCCGACAGGGTTGGAAACACCATATATTTT.

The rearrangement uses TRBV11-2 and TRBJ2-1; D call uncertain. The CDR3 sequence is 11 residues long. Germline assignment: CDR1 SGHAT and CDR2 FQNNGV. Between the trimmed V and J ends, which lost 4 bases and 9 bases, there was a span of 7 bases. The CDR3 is CASSYGPEQFF. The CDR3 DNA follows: TGTGCCAGCAGCTATGGGCCTGAGCAGTTCTTC.

The CDR3 here is CASSLDPPSEAFF. DNA of the CDR3: TGTGCCAGCAGCTTGGATCCTCCGTCTGAAGCTTTCTTT. V is TRBV5-4 and J is TRBJ1-1; D uncertain. The CDR3 is 13 residues long. Trimming shortened V by 0 bases and J by 6 bases, and 9 bases separated the two germline ends. The germline V gene encodes CDR1 SGHNT and CDR2 YYREEE (reference sequence).

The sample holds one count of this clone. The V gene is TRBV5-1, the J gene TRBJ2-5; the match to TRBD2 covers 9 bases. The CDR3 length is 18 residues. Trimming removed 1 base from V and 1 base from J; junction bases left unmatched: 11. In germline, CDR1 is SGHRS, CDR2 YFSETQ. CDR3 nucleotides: TGCGCCAGCAGCTTGCTTCGCGCGGGGGGGATTTCCCAAGAGACCCAGTACTTC. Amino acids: CASSLLRAGGISQETQYF.

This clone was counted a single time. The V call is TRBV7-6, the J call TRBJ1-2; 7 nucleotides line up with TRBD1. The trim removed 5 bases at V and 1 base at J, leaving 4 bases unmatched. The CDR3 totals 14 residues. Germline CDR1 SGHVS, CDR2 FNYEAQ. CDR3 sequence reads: CASSQGTDNYGYTF. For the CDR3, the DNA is TGTGCCAGCAGCCAGGGGACAGATAACTATGGCTACACCTTC.

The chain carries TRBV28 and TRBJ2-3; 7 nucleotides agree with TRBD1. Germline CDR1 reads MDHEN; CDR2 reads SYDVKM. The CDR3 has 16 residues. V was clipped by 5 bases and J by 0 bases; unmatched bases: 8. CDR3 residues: CASSPLGTASTDTQYF. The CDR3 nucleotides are TGTGCCAGCAGTCCTTTAGGGACAGCCAGCACAGATACGCAGTATTTT.

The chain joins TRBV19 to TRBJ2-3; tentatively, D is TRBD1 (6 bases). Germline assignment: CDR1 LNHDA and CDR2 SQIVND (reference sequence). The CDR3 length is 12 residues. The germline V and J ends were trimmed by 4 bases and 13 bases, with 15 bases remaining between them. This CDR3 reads CASSTTRGEEYF. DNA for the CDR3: TGTGCCAGTAGTACGACCAGGGGAGAGGAGTATTTT.

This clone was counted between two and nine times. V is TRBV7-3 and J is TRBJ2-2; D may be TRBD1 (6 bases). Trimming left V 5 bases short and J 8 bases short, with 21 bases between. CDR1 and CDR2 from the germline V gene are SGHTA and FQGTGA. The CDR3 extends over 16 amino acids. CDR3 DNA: TGTGCCAGCAGCCCAACCGGCTGGGCAGGGGAGGGGGAGCTGTTTTTT. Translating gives CASSPTGWAGEGELFF.

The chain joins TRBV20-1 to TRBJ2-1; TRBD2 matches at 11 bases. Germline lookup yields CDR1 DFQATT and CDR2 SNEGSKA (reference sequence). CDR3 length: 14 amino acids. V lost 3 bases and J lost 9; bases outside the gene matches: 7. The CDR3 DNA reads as TGCAGTGCTAGTAGCACTAGCGGGGGTGGTGAGCAGTTCTTC. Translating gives CSASSTSGGGEQFF.

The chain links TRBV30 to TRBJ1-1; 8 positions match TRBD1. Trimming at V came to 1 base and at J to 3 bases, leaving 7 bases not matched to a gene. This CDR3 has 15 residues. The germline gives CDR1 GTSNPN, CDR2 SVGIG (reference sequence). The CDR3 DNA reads TGTGCCTGGAGTGGGACCCAGGGGGCGGACACTGAAGCTTTCTTT. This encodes CAWSGTQGADTEAFF.

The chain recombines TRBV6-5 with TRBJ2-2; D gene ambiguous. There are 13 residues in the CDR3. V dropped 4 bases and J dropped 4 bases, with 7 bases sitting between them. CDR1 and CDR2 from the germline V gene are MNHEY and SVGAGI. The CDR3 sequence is CASSSPVTGELFF. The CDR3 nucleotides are TGTGCCAGCAGTTCTCCGGTCACCGGGGAGCTGTTTTTT.

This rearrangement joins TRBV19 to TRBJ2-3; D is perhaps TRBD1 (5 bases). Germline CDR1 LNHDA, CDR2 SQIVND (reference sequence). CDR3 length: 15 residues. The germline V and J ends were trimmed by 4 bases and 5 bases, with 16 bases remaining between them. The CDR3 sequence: CASSRSRVPIDTQYF. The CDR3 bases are TGTGCCAGTAGTAGGTCCAGGGTTCCAATAGATACGCAGTATTTT.

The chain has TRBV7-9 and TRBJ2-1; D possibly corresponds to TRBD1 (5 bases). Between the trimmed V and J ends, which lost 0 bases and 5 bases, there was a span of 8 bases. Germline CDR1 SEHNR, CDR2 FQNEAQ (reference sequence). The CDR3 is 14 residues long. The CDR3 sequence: CASSLAGLNNEQFF. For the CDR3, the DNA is TGTGCCAGCAGCTTAGCGGGGCTCAACAATGAGCAGTTCTTC. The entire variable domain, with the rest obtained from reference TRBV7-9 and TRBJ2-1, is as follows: DTGVSQNPRHKITKRGQNVTFRCDPISEHNRLYWYRQTLGQGPEFLTYFQNEAQLEKSRLLSDRFSAERPKGSFSTLEIQRTEQGDSAMYLCASSLAGLNNEQFFGPGTRLTVL.

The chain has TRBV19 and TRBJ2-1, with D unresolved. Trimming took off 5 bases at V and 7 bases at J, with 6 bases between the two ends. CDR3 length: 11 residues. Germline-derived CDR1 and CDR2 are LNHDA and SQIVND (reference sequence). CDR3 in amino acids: CASSAKNEQFF. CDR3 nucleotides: TGTGCCAGTAGTGCTAAGAATGAGCAGTTCTTC. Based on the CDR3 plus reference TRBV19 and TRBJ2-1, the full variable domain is DGGITQSPKYLFRKEGQNVTLSCEQNLNHDAMYWYRQDPGQGLRLIYYSQIVNDFQKGDIAEGYSVSREKKESFPLTVTSAQKNPTAFYLCASSAKNEQFFGPGTRLTVL.

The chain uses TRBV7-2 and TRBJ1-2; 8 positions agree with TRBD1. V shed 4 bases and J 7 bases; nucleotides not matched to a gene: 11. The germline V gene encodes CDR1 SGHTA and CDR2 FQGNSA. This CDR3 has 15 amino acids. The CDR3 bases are TGTGCCAGCAGCTCCCCAGGGGGCCTCGGGGGTGGCTACACCTTC. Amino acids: CASSSPGGLGGGYTF. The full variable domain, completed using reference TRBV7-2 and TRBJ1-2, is GAGVSQSPSNKVTEKGKDVELRCDPISGHTALYWYRQSLGQGLEFLIYFQGNSAPDKSGLPSDRFSAERTGGSVSTLTIQRTQQEDSAVYLCASSSPGGLGGGYTFGSGTRLTVV.

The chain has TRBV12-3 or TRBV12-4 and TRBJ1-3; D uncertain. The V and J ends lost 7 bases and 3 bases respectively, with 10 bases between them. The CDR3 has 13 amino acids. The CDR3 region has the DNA TGTGCCAGCACTCGGGAAGTTGGAAACACCATATATTTT. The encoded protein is CASTREVGNTIYF.

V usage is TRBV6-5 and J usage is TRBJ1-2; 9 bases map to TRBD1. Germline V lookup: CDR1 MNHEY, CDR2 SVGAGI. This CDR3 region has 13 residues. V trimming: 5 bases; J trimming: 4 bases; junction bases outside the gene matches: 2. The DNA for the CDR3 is TGTGCCAGCAGTCGGGACAGGGTCTATGGCTACACCTTC. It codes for CASSRDRVYGYTF.

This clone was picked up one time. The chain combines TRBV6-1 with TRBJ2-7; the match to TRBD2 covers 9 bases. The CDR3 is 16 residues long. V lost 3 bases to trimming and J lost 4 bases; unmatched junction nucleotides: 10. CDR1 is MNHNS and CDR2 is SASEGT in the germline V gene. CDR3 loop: CASSEAVAGVSYEQYF. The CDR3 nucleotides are TGTGCCAGCAGTGAGGCGGTAGCGGGAGTCAGTTACGAGCAGTACTTC.

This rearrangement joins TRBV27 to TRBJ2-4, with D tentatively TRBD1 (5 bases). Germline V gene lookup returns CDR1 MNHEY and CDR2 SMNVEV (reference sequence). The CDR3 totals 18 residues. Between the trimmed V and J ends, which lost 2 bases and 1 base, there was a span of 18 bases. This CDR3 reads CASSLVAPGSWAKNIQYF. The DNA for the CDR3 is TGTGCCAGCAGTTTAGTGGCCCCAGGGTCGTGGGCCAAAAACATTCAGTACTTC.